The present T cell receptor beta chain was sequenced within a study of blood T cell repertoires in COVID-19 (dated by TCRdb to between 2020 and 2021). Study-wide context: Collaborator samples came from the United States, Italy and Spain and covered acute and convalescent phases of COVID-19. The material from the prospective study consisted of cDNA or gDNA derived from T cells, B-cell-depleted T cells, or PBMCs. Subjects who had been exposed to COVID-19, were actively infected with it, or had recovered from it provided the deeply sampled blood TCRbeta repertoires that made up the dataset. The repertoires were released in a freely available public database intended as a resource for research on the immune response to SARS-CoV-2. The samples were drawn from two sources: the first 160 participants of the ongoing ImmuneRACE study, and 1,254 subjects contributed by 6 global collaborators. The sample metadata nearly always contained a de-identified subject ID, COVID-19 status, age in years and sex. Where HLA class I and class II types were available, the types were taken from metadata supplied by the sample provider, not from assay-based typing. General conclusions and limits of the study: The quantity of clinical and demographic metadata differed by source and by participant and was supplied without curation.

The CDR3, cysteine through phenylalanine, is 15 amino acids long. Left in the record is the CDR3 DNA by itself, 45 bases read in frame from the first base. In the germline V gene, CDR1 corresponds to SGDLS and CDR2 to YYNGEE. A distance of 8 bases separates the germline ends of V and J, which lose 0 bases and 2 bases respectively. As to this clone: What antigen it recognizes has not been identified. One base away there is no much larger clone; base qualities are not given.

The immunoSEQ Assay, a bias-controlled multiplex PCR, was used to amplify TCRbeta CDR3 regions from genomic DNA. The paper's data handling went like this. The number of nucleated cells in each sample was estimated from the amplification of reference gene primers within the assay. To quantify the absolute abundance of each unique TCRbeta CDR3 rearrangement, sequence reads were collapsed and filtered. For each sample, productive Simpson clonality was calculated as the square root of Simpson's diversity index across productive rearrangements. TCRdb mirrors the immuneACCESS table, restricted to in-frame sequences. Some clones are absent from its copies; in checked studies, under half trace to an unresolved V gene, and the reason for the others is unknown. V and J calls plus clone size are reproduced from that table; the DNA served to infer D and trimming. The sample records over 200,000 clones, about 84% of which are singletons. The leading ten clones occupy around 2% of the sample.

Participants in the prospective study were aged roughly 18 to 95 years, lived in approximately 26 United States geographic areas, and enrolled through a virtual design. To assign participants to cohorts, the prospective study relied on clinical history that participants themselves reported in a screening survey and a study questionnaire. For ImmuneRACE Cohort 3, a participant was defined as recovered based on two consecutive negative NP/OP PCR tests, clearance by a healthcare professional, or resolution of symptoms. Each participant in the prospective study had whole blood, serum and a nasopharyngeal or oropharyngeal swab collected by mobile phlebotomists. Additional blood draws and questionnaires over an approximately 2-month period could optionally be provided by prospective study participants. Before DNA extraction, blood samples from the prospective study were shipped at room temperature or frozen.

Sequencing was carried out using PBMCs or T cells enriched from blood (not recorded which). The sequence was obtained from a man in his sixties who had recovered from COVID-19. The rearrangement combines TRBV9 with TRBJ2-2, with no confident D gene call. CDR3 sequence: CASSVATLNTGELFF. The bases read TGTGCCAGCAGCGTAGCTACTCTAAACACCGGGGAGCTGTTTTTT. Full variable domain (CDR3 extended with the reference TRBV9 and TRBJ2-2 proteins): DSGVTQTPKHLITATGQRVTLRCSPRSGDLSVYWYQQSLDQGLQFLIQYYNGEERAKGNILERFSAQQFPDLHSELNLSSLELGDSALYFCASSVATLNTGELFFGEGSRLTVL.